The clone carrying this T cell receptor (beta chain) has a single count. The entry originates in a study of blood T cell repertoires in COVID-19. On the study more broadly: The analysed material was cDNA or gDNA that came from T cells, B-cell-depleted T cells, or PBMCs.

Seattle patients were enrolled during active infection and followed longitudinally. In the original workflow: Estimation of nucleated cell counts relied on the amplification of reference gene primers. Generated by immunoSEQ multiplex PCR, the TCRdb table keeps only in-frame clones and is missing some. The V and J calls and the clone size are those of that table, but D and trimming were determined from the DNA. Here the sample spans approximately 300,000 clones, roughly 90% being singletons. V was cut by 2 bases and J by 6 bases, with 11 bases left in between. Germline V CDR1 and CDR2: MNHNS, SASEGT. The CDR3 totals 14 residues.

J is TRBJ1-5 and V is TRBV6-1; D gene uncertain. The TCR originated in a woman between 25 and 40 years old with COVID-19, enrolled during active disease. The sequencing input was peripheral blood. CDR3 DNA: TGTGCCAGCAGTGAAAGTGGAGTCCTTCAGCCCCAGCATTTT. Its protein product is CASSESGVLQPQHF.